This T cell receptor (beta chain) was captured by sequencing in a study of blood T cell repertoires in COVID-19. In the study overall: COVID-19 samples, acute and convalescent, were from the United States, Italy and Spain. The cDNA or gDNA used as material had been derived from T cells, B-cell-depleted T cells, or PBMCs.

In germline, CDR1 is LGHDT, CDR2 YNNKEL (reference sequence). V lost 4 bases, J lost 7 bases, and 13 bases lay in between. This CDR3 has 13 amino acids. Clones were read by immunoSEQ multiplex PCR, and TCRdb kept only the in-frame ones, dropping some. This sample has about 380,000 clones; around 90% occur once, and the top ten carry roughly 1.2%. The V gene is TRBV3-1 (or the pseudogene TRBV3-2), the J gene TRBJ1-1; TRBD1 might be the D (5 bases). The sample was PBMCs or T cells enriched from blood (not recorded which). The sequence came from a woman aged 18-30 years who had recovered from COVID-19. The CDR3 region is CASSRGGAGEAFF. CDR3 sequence (DNA): TGTGCCAGCAGCCGGGGAGGGGCGGGTGAAGCTTTCTTT.